Each of the 16 T cell receptor beta chains below was sequenced from the same sample in a study of regulatory T cells in long-lasting Graves disease. Combining iRepertoire HTBI primers with Arm-PCR of CDR3 regions, the authors built TCR beta libraries. TCRdb called the multiplex PCR reads again in MiXCR, with one record for every CDR3 protein. The data hold about 470,000 distinct CDR3 sequences, with approximately 21% observed a single time. Sample time point: persistent/refractory GD, antithyroid drugs over 5 years with positive TRAb. Isolated PBMC RNA provided the starting material for the TCR library. The source was peripheral blood mononuclear cells (PBMCs), collected when the disease was refractory, from a patient treated with antithyroid drugs. The source of these receptors is a female donor with Graves disease.

This clonotype was counted at least ten times. The gene calls are TRBV7-3 and TRBJ1-1; maybe TRBD1 (5 bases). The V and J ends lost 2 bases and 0 bases respectively, with 16 bases between them. Germline V gives CDR1 SGHTA, CDR2 FQGTGA. This CDR3 region has 17 residues. CDR3: CASSLAPGEGLNTEAFF. The DNA for the CDR3 is TGTGCCAGCAGCTTAGCCCCCGGCGAGGGGTTGAACACTGAAGCTTTCTTT.

This clonotype was recorded a few times. The chain has TRBV15 and TRBJ1-3; 10 bases match TRBD1. CDR1 and CDR2 (germline): LNHNV, YYDKDF (reference sequence). This CDR3 spans 17 amino acids. Unmatched junction bases numbered 6, after V lost 4 bases and J lost 0 bases. The CDR3 DNA is TGTGCCACCAGCACCGGGACAGGGGTCCTCTCTGGAAACACCATATATTTT. Translation gives CATSTGTGVLSGNTIYF. The full variable domain, in which reference TRBV15 and TRBJ1-3 provide the parts outside the CDR3, is DAMVIQNPRYQVTQFGKPVTLSCSQTLNHNVMYWYQQKSSQAPKLLFHYYDKDFNNEADTPDNFQSRRPNTSFCFLDIRSPGLGDTAMYLCATSTGTGVLSGNTIYFGEGSWLTVV.

This clonotype came up many times. This chain links TRBV3-1 with TRBJ1-1, with D maybe TRBD1 (5 bases). Germline CDR1 is LGHDT and CDR2 is YNNKEL (reference sequence). V lost 0 bases and J 2 bases, leaving 10 bases between the germline ends. The CDR3 runs to 15 residues. The CDR3 DNA follows: TGTGCCAGCAGCCAAGATCTAAGGGGCAACACTGAAGCTTTCTTT. Translated, it gives CASSQDLRGNTEAFF.

This rearrangement joins TRBV2 to TRBJ2-5; 7 nucleotides line up with TRBD2. After removal of 7 bases from V and 4 bases from J, the junction contained 15 bases not matched to a gene. The CDR3 has 16 amino acids. Germline lookup yields CDR1 SNHLY and CDR2 FYNNEI. Here the CDR3 DNA reads TGTGCCAGCAAGACTATCCTCGCGGGGGACGGAGAGACCCAGTACTTC. Its translation: CASKTILAGDGETQYF.

This clonotype showed up many times. The chain carries TRBV10-3 and TRBJ2-5; TRBD2 matches at 7 bases. CDR1 ENHRY and CDR2 SYGVKD come from the germline V gene. Trimming cost V 3 bases and J 2 bases; bases outside gene matches: 6. The CDR3 covers 15 residues. The CDR3 DNA follows: TGTGCCATCAGTGACGCTGGGGGGGATCAAGAGACCCAGTACTTC. It translates to CAISDAGGDQETQYF.

This clonotype has at least ten counts. The rearrangement links TRBV5-1 to TRBJ2-7; 9 nucleotides align to TRBD1. The CDR3 has 13 residues. The germline CDR1 and CDR2 sequences are SGHRS and YFSETQ. The V gene end was trimmed by 4 bases and the J gene end by 6 bases; junction bases not matched to a gene: 5. The CDR3 is CASSPSTGGEQYF. CDR3 nucleotide sequence: TGCGCCAGCAGCCCCTCGACAGGGGGCGAGCAGTACTTC.

A note on this clonotype: A read error may be the cause here, since a much bigger clone is one base away. The V call is TRBV6-5, the J call TRBJ1-1; tentative D call: TRBD1 (6 bases). The CDR3 has 17 amino acids. Germline V gene lookup returns CDR1 MNHEY and CDR2 SVGAGI. V was cut by 4 bases and J by 1 base, with 19 bases left in between. The CDR3 coding sequence is TGTGCCAGCAGTTTGTGGGGTACAGGGAGGAAGAACACTGAAGCTTTCTTT. Translation gives CASSLWGTGRKNTEAFF.

This clonotype occurred a few times. As DNA, the CDR3 is TGTGCCAGCAGCCCTCATGGGGCCAACGTCCTGACTTTC. It encodes CASSPHGANVLTF. This chain joins TRBV7-9 and TRBJ2-6; D not certain. This CDR3 is 13 amino acids long. The V end was cut by 5 bases, the J end by 3 bases, with 5 bases between. In germline, CDR1 is SEHNR, CDR2 FQNEAQ (reference sequence).

This clonotype has a count of ten or more. This rearrangement joins TRBV7-8 to TRBJ2-5, with D perhaps TRBD1 or TRBD2 (5 bases each). This CDR3 has 14 amino acids. Germline CDR1 reads SGHVS; CDR2 reads FQNEAQ. The V gene lost 1 base and the J gene lost 1 base, with 7 bases spanning the gap. The CDR3 sequence: CASSLERGQETQYF. As DNA, the CDR3 is TGTGCCAGCAGCTTAGAGAGGGGCCAAGAGACCCAGTACTTC.

This clonotype has only a few counts. The chain has TRBV7-3 and TRBJ2-7; the D gene is possibly TRBD1 (6 bases). Deletions cut 5 bases from V and 5 bases from J, with 16 bases between. This CDR3 region has 14 residues. The germline V gene has CDR1 SGHTA and CDR2 FQGTGA. The DNA of the CDR3 is TGTGCCAGCAGCACAGGGCCGTCTACCGACGAGCAGTACTTC. Its translation is CASSTGPSTDEQYF. The whole variable domain, filled in from reference TRBV7-3 and TRBJ2-7, reads GAGVSQTPSNKVTEKGKYVELRCDPISGHTALYWYRQSLGQGPEFLIYFQGTGAADDSGLPNDRFFAVRPEGSVSTLKIQRTERGDSAVYLCASSTGPSTDEQYFGPGTRLTVT.

The V gene is TRBV6-2 or TRBV6-3, the J gene TRBJ1-2; D is unclear. Per germline, CDR1 MNHEY and CDR2 SVGEGT. CDR3 length: 14 amino acids. V lost 4 bases and J 2 bases, leaving 11 bases between the germline ends. The CDR3 loop is CASSSLGNNYGYTF. CDR3 DNA sequence: TGTGCCAGCAGTTCTTTAGGGAACAACTATGGCTACACCTTC.

There are a few counts of this clonotype. The V and J genes are TRBV3-1 and TRBJ1-2, with D uncertain. Per the germline V gene, CDR1 is LGHDT and CDR2 is YNNKEL (reference sequence). V gave up 1 base and J gave up 0 bases, with 9 bases separating them. The CDR3 totals 15 residues. As DNA, the CDR3 is TGTGCCAGCAGCCAAGGAACGGAGACTAACTATGGCTACACCTTC. The encoded protein is CASSQGTETNYGYTF.

CDR3 DNA sequence: TGCGCCAGCAGCTGGGGAAGGACAGGATACAACTATGGCTACACCTTC. Translated, it gives CASSWGRTGYNYGYTF. This rearrangement joins TRBV5-1 to TRBJ1-2; 7 bases fit TRBD1. In germline, CDR1 is SGHRS, CDR2 YFSETQ. The V and J ends lost 3 bases and 2 bases, in that order; junction bases with no gene match: 10. CDR3 length: 16 residues.

The sample holds many counts of this clonotype. CDR3 protein: CASSYSRMGTEAFF. The DNA of the CDR3 is TGTGCCAGCAGTTACTCGAGGATGGGCACTGAAGCTTTCTTT. V gene TRBV6-5 combines with J gene TRBJ1-1; D not certain. The CDR3 is made up of 14 amino acids. The ends were cut back, 0 bases at V and 4 bases at J, with 9 bases in the middle. Germline CDR1 reads MNHEY; CDR2 reads SVGAGI.

This clonotype was seen more than once but under ten times. The chain is built from TRBV15 and TRBJ2-2, with unresolved D. CDR1 and CDR2 (germline): LNHNV, YYDKDF (reference sequence). CDR3 length: 16 residues. Trimming left V 3 bases short and J 1 base short, with 12 bases between. The CDR3 bases are TGTGCCACCAGCAGCCGACGGGCTGGGAACACCGGGGAGCTGTTTTTT. Its protein product is CATSSRRAGNTGELFF. Variable domain in full (rest from reference TRBV15 and TRBJ2-2): DAMVIQNPRYQVTQFGKPVTLSCSQTLNHNVMYWYQQKSSQAPKLLFHYYDKDFNNEADTPDNFQSRRPNTSFCFLDIRSPGLGDTAMYLCATSSRRAGNTGELFFGEGSRLTVL.

In this sample, this clonotype turned up a few times. V gene TRBV6-1 combines with J gene TRBJ2-6; tentative D call: TRBD1 (6 bases). V dropped 5 bases and J dropped 0 bases, with 20 bases sitting between them. CDR3 length equals 19 residues. From germline, CDR1 is MNHNS and CDR2 SASEGT. The CDR3 spells CASSLQDRFYLSGANVLTF. CDR3 DNA sequence: TGTGCCAGCAGTCTGCAGGACAGATTTTACCTCTCTGGGGCCAACGTCCTGACTTTC.